The 6 T cell receptor beta chains reported below all come from one sample, sequenced in a study of regulatory T cells in long-lasting Graves disease. Arm-PCR of CDR3 regions with iRepertoire HTBI primers generated TCR beta libraries. Via MiXCR, TCRdb re-called the multiplex PCR reads, giving one row per CDR3 protein. Among around 500,000 distinct CDR3 sequences, 12% were seen once, and the ten largest hold about 8.9%. Noted time point: newly diagnosed GD, antithyroid drugs for less than 3 months. RNA isolated from PBMCs was used to make the TCR library. This sample also belongs to another study, concerning T cells in Graves' hyperthyroidism and ophthalmopathy.

The sequences come from peripheral blood mononuclear cells (PBMCs), collected at new diagnosis, from a patient treated with antithyroid drugs. Every receptor here comes from a woman aged 25 to 45 with Graves disease.

The chain carries TRBV4-1 and TRBJ1-5; no reliable D call. CDR1 is MGHRA and CDR2 is YSYEKL in the germline V gene. This CDR3 region has 14 residues. V was pared by 0 bases and J by 8 bases, with 11 bases between. This CDR3 is CASSQDGVDEPQHF. The CDR3 nucleotides are TGCGCCAGCAGCCAAGATGGGGTAGACGAGCCCCAGCATTTT.

This clonotype was seen many times. The chain recombines TRBV11-3 with TRBJ1-2; TRBD1 is a possible D gene (6 bases). CDR3 length equals 14 residues. Trimming took off 5 bases at V and 6 bases at J, with 16 bases between the two ends. Germline CDR1 is SGHNT and CDR2 is YENEEA. The chain's CDR3 is CASSRSGTSHGYTF. For the CDR3, the DNA is TGTGCCAGCAGCAGATCCGGGACATCCCATGGCTACACCTTC.

This clonotype was recorded a few times. The CDR3 DNA is TGCGCCAGCAGCCAAGGCGCCGGCGCGGGGCGATACTACGAGCAGTACTTC. The encoded protein is CASSQGAGAGRYYEQYF. The V and J genes are TRBV4-1 and TRBJ2-7, with D perhaps matching TRBD2 (6 bases). The CDR3 runs to 17 residues. In germline, CDR1 is MGHRA, CDR2 YSYEKL. V lost 1 base and J 3 bases, leaving 19 bases between the germline ends.

This clonotype was observed many times. This chain joins TRBV6-1 and TRBJ2-5; D gene ambiguous. CDR1 MNHNS and CDR2 SASEGT come from the germline V gene. V lost 7 bases and J 3 bases, leaving 12 bases between the germline ends. The CDR3 extends over 13 amino acids. CDR3 DNA sequence: TGTGCCAGCACCTTAGGACCGAAAGAGACCCAGTACTTC. Translated: CASTLGPKETQYF.

There are a few counts of this clonotype. The chain employs TRBV10-3 and TRBJ2-5; 9 nucleotides align to TRBD2. The germline gives CDR1 ENHRY, CDR2 SYGVKD. This CDR3 region has 17 residues. V lost 0 bases to trimming and J lost 9 bases; unmatched junction nucleotides: 14. DNA of the CDR3: TGTGCCATCAGTGAGTCCACTGGCGGGAGGGCCGGTGAAGCCCAGTACTTC. Translating it yields CAISESTGGRAGEAQYF.

This clonotype appeared a few times. This chain links TRBV9 with TRBJ1-6; D perhaps matches TRBD1 (5 bases). V lost 0 bases, J lost 0 bases, and 10 bases lay in between. Per germline, CDR1 SGDLS and CDR2 YYNGEE. The CDR3 covers 17 residues. The CDR3 reads CASSVGQQRSYNSPLHF. Written as DNA, the CDR3 is TGTGCCAGCAGCGTAGGACAGCAGCGCTCCTATAATTCACCCCTCCACTTT.